Listed below are T cell receptor beta chains from one sample, sequenced in a study of early T cells in non-severe SARS-CoV-2 infection. TCRdb independently ran MiXCR on the 5' RACE reads; one entry per CDR3 protein. The sample contains tens of thousands of distinct CDR3 sequences, about 10% of which appear only once. The specimen was whole blood. These TCRs come from an adult who was a healthcare worker with PCR-confirmed SARS-CoV-2 infection or an uninfected control (not recorded which). CDR3s leave out the opening cysteine and the closing phenylalanine or tryptophan. Not all rows give a size; the values are once, few, many and, for expanded clones, a class.

many TRBV7-8 ASSVGFTYEQY
many TRBV19 ASSERWGRETQY
. TRBV5-6 ASSWSGGGQPQH
. TRBV11-2 ASAGGLSYNEQF
many TRBV12-3/TRBV12-4 ASSLKGNSPLH
many TRBV5-1 ASSVRVGGNEQF
. TRBV12-3/TRBV12-4 ASSKLAGSQETQY
many TRBV5-1 ASSPETFSGNTIY
few TRBV29-1 SVAQASNSYEQY
. TRBV12-2 ASRLGVLAGASTDTQY
few TRBV4-1 ASSQARHYGYT
few TRBV2 ASSEWMGPSTDTQY
many TRBV7-9 ASSLAGRGNQPQH
. TRBV7-8 ASSLLAGGRDTQY
many TRBV19 ASSVPVSDSHYEQY
few TRBV5-5 ASSLVQANSPLH
many TRBV28 ASRPGQDGDQETQY
few TRBV27 ASRIHLLAGTETQY
few TRBV3-1 ASSQVVTSGGNNEQF
many TRBV6-2/TRBV6-3 ASKPGQLDSGANVLT
. TRBV20-1 SARGGRGFTEAF
many TRBV4-1 ASSQGQGYGYT
many TRBV7-3 ASSFAGTPRRETQY
many TRBV7-9 ASSPGLADPQHSQY
few TRBV3-1 ASSQDRPGVTGELF
. TRBV4-3 ASSQEQGRNQPQH
many TRBV19 ASSDGNEQF
few TRBV7-2 ASSSRQGGKSF
many TRBV9 ASSVAPGPNWETQY
many TRBV14 ASSQTTIRESSYEQY
many TRBV7-9 ASSFFTDTQY
many TRBV7-9 ASSKDGGNTIY
. TRBV25-1 ASSERLVTDEQF
many TRBV14 ASSQVSVDTEAF
many TRBV7-3 ASSLTGTGEDEAF
many TRBV7-9 ASSFRTGMGPNEKLF
many TRBV5-5 ASSLDGDSSEAF
. TRBV9 ASKGRGYGYT
few TRBV4-1 ASSLEQGASSYNEQF
few TRBV20-1 SARDPNPDTQY
many TRBV7-9 ASSLALGLAGRPGELF
many TRBV12-3/TRBV12-4 ASSPRGFGEQF
. TRBV6-5 ASSYIGSYEQY
many TRBV7-2 ASSLAGTSVMSPLH
many TRBV2 ASSEDSGTGAVAF
many TRBV12-3/TRBV12-4 ASSLLAGVNEQF
few TRBV21-1 ASSKYRATYEQY
many TRBV7-3 ASSFVANEQF
few TRBV4-2 ASSQGTGTPNTGELF
. TRBV29-1 SVVSRVNLNTEAF